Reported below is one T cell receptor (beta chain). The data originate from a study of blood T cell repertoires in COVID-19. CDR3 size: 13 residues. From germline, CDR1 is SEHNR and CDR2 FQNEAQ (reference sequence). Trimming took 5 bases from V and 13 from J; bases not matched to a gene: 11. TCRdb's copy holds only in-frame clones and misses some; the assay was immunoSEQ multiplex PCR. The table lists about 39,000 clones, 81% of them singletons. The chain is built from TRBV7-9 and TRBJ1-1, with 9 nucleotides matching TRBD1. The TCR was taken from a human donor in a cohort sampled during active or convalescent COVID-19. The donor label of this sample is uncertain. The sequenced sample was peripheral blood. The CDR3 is CASSRGAETGGFF. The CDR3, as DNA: TGTGCCAGCAGCCGAGGGGCTGAGACAGGGGGTTTCTTT.